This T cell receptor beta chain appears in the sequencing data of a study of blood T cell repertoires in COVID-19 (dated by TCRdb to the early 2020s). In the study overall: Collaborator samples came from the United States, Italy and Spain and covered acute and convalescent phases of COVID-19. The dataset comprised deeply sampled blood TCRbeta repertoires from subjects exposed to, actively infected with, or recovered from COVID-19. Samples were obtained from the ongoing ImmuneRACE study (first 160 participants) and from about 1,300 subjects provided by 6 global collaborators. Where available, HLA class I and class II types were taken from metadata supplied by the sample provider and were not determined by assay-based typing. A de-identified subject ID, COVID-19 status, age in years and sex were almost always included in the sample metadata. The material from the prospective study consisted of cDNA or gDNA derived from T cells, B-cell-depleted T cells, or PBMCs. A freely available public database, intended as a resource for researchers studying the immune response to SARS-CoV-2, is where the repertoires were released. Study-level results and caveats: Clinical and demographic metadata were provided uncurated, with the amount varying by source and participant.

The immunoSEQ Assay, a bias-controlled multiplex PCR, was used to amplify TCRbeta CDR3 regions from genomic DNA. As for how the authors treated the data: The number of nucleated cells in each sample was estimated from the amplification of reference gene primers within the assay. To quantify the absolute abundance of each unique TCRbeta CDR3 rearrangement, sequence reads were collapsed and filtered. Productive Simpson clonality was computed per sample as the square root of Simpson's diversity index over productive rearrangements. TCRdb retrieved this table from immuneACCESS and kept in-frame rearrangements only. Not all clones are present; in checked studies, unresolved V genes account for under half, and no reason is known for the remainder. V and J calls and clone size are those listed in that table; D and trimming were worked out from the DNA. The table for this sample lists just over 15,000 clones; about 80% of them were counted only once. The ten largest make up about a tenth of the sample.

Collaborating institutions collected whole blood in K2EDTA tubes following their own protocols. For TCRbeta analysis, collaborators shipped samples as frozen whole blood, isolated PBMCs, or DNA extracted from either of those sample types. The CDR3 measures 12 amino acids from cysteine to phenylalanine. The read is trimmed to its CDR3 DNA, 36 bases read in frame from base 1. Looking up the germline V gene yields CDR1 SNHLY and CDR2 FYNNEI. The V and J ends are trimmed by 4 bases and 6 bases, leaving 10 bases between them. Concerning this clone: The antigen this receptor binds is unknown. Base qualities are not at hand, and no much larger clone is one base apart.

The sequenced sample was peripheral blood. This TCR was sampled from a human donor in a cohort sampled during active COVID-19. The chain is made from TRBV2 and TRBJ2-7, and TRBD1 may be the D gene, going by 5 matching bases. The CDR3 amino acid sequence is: CASSVGPTEQYF. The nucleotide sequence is TGTGCCAGCAGTGTGGGGCCCACCGAGCAGTACTTC.